The 27 T cell receptor beta chains in this list originate from one sample, sequenced in a study of cytomegalovirus exposure and HLA in healthy donors. The PCR employed 60 Vbeta primers together with 13 Jbeta primers. The data were produced by immunoSEQ multiplex PCR, yet TCRdb's version contains in-frame clones alone and is incomplete. Of tens of thousands of clones listed, 65% to 85% are singletons. The sequencing sample was made of PBMCs. The source of these receptors is a man aged 18 to 30 in good health and CMV-seronegative.

This clone was picked up one time. The genes are TRBV7-9 and TRBJ1-6; 7 bases map to TRBD1. The CDR3 has 16 amino acids. CDR1 SEHNR and CDR2 FQNEAQ come from the germline V gene (reference sequence). V lost 3 bases to trimming and J lost 0 bases; unmatched junction nucleotides: 2. In nucleotides, the CDR3 is TGTGCCAGCAGCTTGACAGGGAGCTCCTATAATTCACCCCTCCACTTT. Its protein product is CASSLTGSSYNSPLHF.

The chain couples TRBV6-5 to TRBJ2-7; TRBD1 matches at 8 bases. Germline V gene sequence: CDR1 MNHEY, CDR2 SVGAGI. There are 15 residues in the CDR3. After removal of 6 bases from V and 0 bases from J, the junction contained 7 bases not matched to a gene. CDR3 in DNA: TGTGCCAGCAGCCCCCGACAGGGGTCCTCCTACGAGCAGTACTTC. This codes for CASSPRQGSSYEQYF.

J is TRBJ1-1 and V is TRBV7-9, with 9 nucleotides matching TRBD1. V lost 2 bases to trimming and J lost 5 bases; unmatched junction nucleotides: 6. This CDR3 has 15 residues. Germline lookup yields CDR1 SEHNR and CDR2 FQNEAQ (reference sequence). The CDR3 DNA reads as TGTGCCAGCAGCTTACCCGGGACAGGGTCGACTGAAGCTTTCTTT. Amino acids: CASSLPGTGSTEAFF. The full variable domain, with the rest looked up from reference TRBV7-9 and TRBJ1-1, is DTGVSQNPRHKITKRGQNVTFRCDPISEHNRLYWYRQTLGQGPEFLTYFQNEAQLEKSRLLSDRFSAERPKGSFSTLEIQRTEQGDSAMYLCASSLPGTGSTEAFFGQGTRLTVV.

The chain uses TRBV4-2 and TRBJ2-7; 10 bases line up with TRBD2. Germline CDR1 LGHNA, CDR2 YNFKEQ. CDR3 length equals 15 residues. V was clipped by 0 bases and J by 2 bases; unmatched bases: 1. Written as DNA, the CDR3 is TGTGCCAGCAGCCAAGATACTAGCGGGGCCTACGAGCAGTACTTC. The encoded protein is CASSQDTSGAYEQYF.

Note on this clone: Mismatch with germline at one junction end may stem from a read error. The V and J genes are TRBV7-9 and TRBJ1-4; TRBD1 is a possible D gene (5 bases). Germline assignment: CDR1 SEHNR and CDR2 FQNEAQ (reference sequence). The CDR3 contains 12 residues. CDR3 protein: CSSSSPEGKLFF. The CDR3 nucleotides are TGTTCCAGCAGTTCCCCGGAGGGGAAACTGTTTTTT.

J is TRBJ2-7 and V is TRBV7-2, with D perhaps TRBD2 (6 bases). With 5 bases removed from V and 2 bases from J, the gap between germline ends came to 13 bases. The CDR3 length is 14 residues. Per germline, CDR1 SGHTA and CDR2 FQGNSA. The CDR3 region is CASSRDSLAYEQYF. CDR3 nucleotide sequence: TGTGCCAGCAGCCGGGACTCACTGGCCTACGAGCAGTACTTC.

This rearrangement joins TRBV5-1 to TRBJ1-2; D might be TRBD1 (5 bases). This CDR3 spans 13 amino acids. The V and J ends lost 0 bases and 8 bases respectively, with 11 bases between them. The germline V gene encodes CDR1 SGHRS and CDR2 YFSETQ. CDR3 sequence: CASSLVTELGYTF. The DNA of the CDR3 is TGCGCCAGCAGCTTGGTGACAGAACTGGGCTACACCTTC.

This chain uses TRBV7-9 with TRBJ2-1; D gene unclear. The CDR3 has 14 amino acids. Germline-derived CDR1 and CDR2 are SEHNR and FQNEAQ (reference sequence). The ends were cut back, 3 bases at V and 3 bases at J, with 9 bases in the middle. As DNA, the CDR3 is TGTGCCAGCAGCTTCAATCCGGTCTACAATGAGCAGTTCTTC. As protein: CASSFNPVYNEQFF.

The chain carries TRBV28 and TRBJ2-6, with D uncertain. Trimming shortened V by 4 bases and J by 0 bases, and 10 bases separated the two germline ends. Germline assignment: CDR1 MDHEN and CDR2 SYDVKM. The CDR3 sequence is 16 residues long. CDR3 bases: TGTGCCAGCAGTTACCCCTATAGCTCTGGGGCCAACGTCCTGACTTTC. This sequence encodes CASSYPYSSGANVLTF. Full variable domain (outside the CDR3, taken from reference TRBV28 and TRBJ2-6): DVKVTQSSRYLVKRTGEKVFLECVQDMDHENMFWYRQDPGLGLRLIYFSYDVKMKEKGDIPEGYSVSREKKERFSLILESASTNQTSMYLCASSYPYSSGANVLTFGAGSRLTVL.

V is TRBV2 and J is TRBJ1-1, with 7 bases matching TRBD1. With V trimmed by 6 bases and J by 0 bases, 4 bases remained unmatched. Germline CDR1 SNHLY, CDR2 FYNNEI. CDR3 length: 14 amino acids. The CDR3 sequence: CASRRQGMNTEAFF. The CDR3 DNA reads TGTGCCAGCAGGCGACAGGGAATGAACACTGAAGCTTTCTTT.

The rearrangement uses TRBV6-5 and TRBJ2-7, with a possible D match to TRBD2 (5 bases). Germline loops: CDR1 MNHEY, CDR2 SVGAGI. Trimming took 6 bases from V and 8 from J, leaving 20 bases between them. The CDR3 covers 14 residues. The CDR3 DNA is TGTGCCAGCAGCCGCGGTCCTCGGGGTGGCAAGCAGTACTTC. Amino acid sequence: CASSRGPRGGKQYF.

CDR3 sequence reads: CASSRGQGYQPQHF. CDR3 sequence (DNA): TGTGCCAGCAGCCGGGGACAGGGGTATCAGCCCCAGCATTTT. This chain joins TRBV11-2 and TRBJ1-5; 10 bases fit TRBD1. V shed 5 bases, J shed 5 bases, and the junction held 3 bases outside the gene matches. The CDR3 consists of 14 residues. Germline CDR1 SGHAT, CDR2 FQNNGV.

This chain uses TRBV29-1 with TRBJ2-1; D remains unclear. Germline assignment: CDR1 SQVTM and CDR2 ANQGSEA. The CDR3 has 12 amino acids. Trimming removed 5 bases from V and 8 bases from J, with 13 bases in between. The CDR3 is CSVCPVADEQFF. In nucleotides, the CDR3 is TGCAGCGTTTGTCCCGTAGCTGATGAGCAGTTCTTC.

V is TRBV28 and J is TRBJ1-1, with 8 bases lining up with TRBD1. Germline CDR1 is MDHEN and CDR2 is SYDVKM. J was trimmed by 3 bases and V by 8 bases; bases with no gene match: 2. This CDR3 comprises 12 residues. The CDR3 protein is CASSTGDTEAFF. CDR3 nucleotides: TGTGCCAGCTCGACAGGGGACACTGAAGCTTTCTTT.

The chain joins TRBV2 to TRBJ2-3, with 12 positions matching TRBD2. J lost 0 bases, V lost 5 bases, and 15 bases had no gene match. The length of the CDR3 is 20 residues. CDR1 and CDR2 (germline): SNHLY, FYNNEI. This CDR3 is CASSRLKLAGGRTSTDTQYF. CDR3 nucleotides: TGTGCCAGCAGTCGACTTAAACTAGCGGGAGGCCGTACTAGCACAGATACGCAGTATTTT.

The chain joins TRBV4-1 to TRBJ2-1; TRBD2 aligns across 7 bases. V shed 4 bases, J shed 2 bases, and the junction held 8 bases outside the gene matches. CDR1 and CDR2 (germline): MGHRA, YSYEKL. The CDR3 covers 16 residues. CDR3 sequence (DNA): TGCGCCAGCAGCCTCACCCTGGGGGGGGCCTACAATGAGCAGTTCTTC. This gives the protein CASSLTLGGAYNEQFF.

The chain couples TRBV7-8 to TRBJ1-5, with a possible D match to TRBD1 (6 bases). Trimming shortened V by 3 bases and J by 3 bases, and 9 bases separated the two germline ends. Germline lookup yields CDR1 SGHVS and CDR2 FQNEAQ. The length of the CDR3 is 14 residues. CDR3 residues: CASSFAGANQPQHF. In nucleotides, the CDR3 is TGTGCCAGCAGCTTCGCAGGGGCCAATCAGCCCCAGCATTTT.

The V and J genes are TRBV25-1 and TRBJ1-1; perhaps TRBD1 as D (6 bases). Germline CDR1 and CDR2: MGHDK and SYGVNS. CDR3 length: 14 residues. V lost 10 bases to trimming and J lost 2 bases, with 17 bases between them. This CDR3 is CATQLPGQNTEAFF. In DNA, the CDR3 is TGTGCCACCCAGTTACCGGGACAAAACACTGAAGCTTTCTTT. Together with reference TRBV25-1 and TRBJ1-1, the CDR3 gives the full variable domain: EADIYQTPRYLVIGTGKKITLECSQTMGHDKMYWYQQDPGMELHLIHYSYGVNSTEKGDLSSESTVSRIRTEHFPLTLESARPSHTSQYLCATQLPGQNTEAFFGQGTRLTVV.

This clone turned up a few times. The chain is built from TRBV27 and TRBJ1-1; D may be TRBD1 (5 bases). Trimming cost V 3 bases and J 12 bases, with 20 bases left between them. Germline V gene sequence: CDR1 MNHEY, CDR2 SMNVEV (reference sequence). The CDR3 runs 14 residues. The CDR3 DNA reads TGTGCCAGCAGTTTCGGTTTGCAATCGAGGGACTCTTTCTTT. Protein sequence: CASSFGLQSRDSFF.

As DNA, the CDR3 is TGCAGCGTAGGGACTTCGGCTATCTATGGCTACACCTTC. Translated, it gives CSVGTSAIYGYTF. This chain joins TRBV29-1 and TRBJ1-2, with a possible D match to TRBD1 (5 bases). Germline CDR1 and CDR2: SQVTM and ANQGSEA. Deletions cut 6 bases from V and 4 bases from J, with 15 bases between. This CDR3 spans 13 amino acids.

The chain couples TRBV30 to TRBJ1-6; TRBD1 matches 9 bases. Germline CDR1 and CDR2: GTSNPN and SVGIG (reference sequence). The ends lost 5 bases at V and 10 bases at J; junction bases unmatched: 15. CDR3 length equals 16 residues. The CDR3 DNA follows: TGTGCCTGGGGTTACAGGGGGCGCGTCCAGGGGTCACCCCTCCACTTT. It codes for CAWGYRGRVQGSPLHF.

The chain combines TRBV28 with TRBJ2-3, with D possibly being TRBD2 (6 bases). Germline values: CDR1 MDHEN, CDR2 SYDVKM. The CDR3 has 14 amino acids. Trimming took 8 bases from V and 4 from J, leaving 16 bases between them. For the CDR3, the DNA is TGTGCCAGCGCCGGGACTTCCGTACCAGATACGCAGTATTTT. It encodes CASAGTSVPDTQYF. Based on the CDR3 plus reference TRBV28 and TRBJ2-3, the full variable domain is DVKVTQSSRYLVKRTGEKVFLECVQDMDHENMFWYRQDPGLGLRLIYFSYDVKMKEKGDIPEGYSVSREKKERFSLILESASTNQTSMYLCASAGTSVPDTQYFGPGTRLTVL.

The chain carries TRBV7-9 and TRBJ1-2; a possible D gene is TRBD1 (6 bases). CDR1 is SEHNR, CDR2 FQNEAQ, per germline (reference sequence). Trimming removed 5 bases at V and 7 bases at J, with 17 bases between. There are 14 residues in the CDR3. The CDR3 sequence: CASSPDTGWRGYTF. The CDR3 coding sequence is TGTGCCAGCAGCCCGGATACAGGGTGGCGTGGCTACACCTTC.

This clone was seen a few times. The rearrangement uses TRBV7-2 and TRBJ2-5, with 7 bases lining up with TRBD2. V shed 3 bases, J shed 5 bases, and the junction held 3 bases outside the gene matches. The germline V gene encodes CDR1 SGHTA and CDR2 FQGNSA. The CDR3 is 13 residues long. The CDR3 DNA sequence: TGTGCCAGCAGCTTGGGAGGGAGTGAGACCCAGTACTTC. Amino acids: CASSLGGSETQYF.

V gene TRBV28 combines with J gene TRBJ2-5; 7 nucleotides align to TRBD2. V was clipped by 10 bases and J by 7 bases; unmatched bases: 15. The germline gives CDR1 MDHEN, CDR2 SYDVKM. The CDR3 length is 14 residues. CDR3 in DNA: TGTGCCACCAGCCGAGACGGGGGAGGGGCGACCCAGTACTTC. Amino acids: CATSRDGGGATQYF.

This chain joins TRBV5-1 and TRBJ2-1; 10 positions agree with TRBD2. Germline CDR1 SGHRS, CDR2 YFSETQ. V shed 2 bases, J shed 8 bases, and the junction held 1 base outside the gene matches. This CDR3 region has 13 residues. CDR3 sequence: CASSLLAGHEQFF. In DNA form, the CDR3 reads TGCGCCAGCAGCTTACTAGCGGGACATGAGCAGTTCTTC.

V gene TRBV2 combines with J gene TRBJ1-1; 7 positions match TRBD1. Germline V gene data show CDR1 as SNHLY and CDR2 as FYNNEI. Unmatched junction bases numbered 14, after V lost 10 bases and J lost 12 bases. The length of the CDR3 is 12 residues. The CDR3 is CANKDRRGMSFF. The CDR3 DNA reads TGTGCCAACAAGGACAGGAGGGGTATGTCTTTCTTT.